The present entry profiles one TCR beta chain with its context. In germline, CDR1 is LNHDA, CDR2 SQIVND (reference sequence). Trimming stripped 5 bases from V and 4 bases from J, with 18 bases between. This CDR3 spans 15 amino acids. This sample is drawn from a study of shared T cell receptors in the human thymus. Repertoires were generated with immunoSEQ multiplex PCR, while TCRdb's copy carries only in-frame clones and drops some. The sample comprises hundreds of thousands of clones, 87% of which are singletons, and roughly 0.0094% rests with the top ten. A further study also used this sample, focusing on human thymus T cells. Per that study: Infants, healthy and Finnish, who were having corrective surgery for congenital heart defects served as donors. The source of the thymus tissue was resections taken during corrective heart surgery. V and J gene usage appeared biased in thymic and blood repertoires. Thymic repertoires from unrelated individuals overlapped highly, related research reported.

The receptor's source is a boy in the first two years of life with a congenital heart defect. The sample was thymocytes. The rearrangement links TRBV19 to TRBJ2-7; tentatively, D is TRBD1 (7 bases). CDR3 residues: CASSPEGGGLYEQYF. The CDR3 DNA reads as TGTGCCAGTAGTCCCGAAGGAGGGGGCCTATACGAGCAGTACTTC.